This is a list of T cell receptor beta chains from one sample in a study of vaccination and CD4 T cells after COVID-19. These receptors' antigens are unknown. In TCRdb, the PCR reads were re-called with MiXCR into one record per CDR3 protein. The data show 17,000 or so distinct CDR3 sequences, around 29% seen once. The sequenced material came from cultured CD4+ T cells from blood. These receptors were obtained from a human donor with COVID-19. The CDR3 runs from the conserved cysteine through the conserved F or W. D genes are given only for firm matches. The size field is filled for only some rows; it gives once, few, many or a size class.

D gene: TRBD1
clone size: -
J gene: TRBJ2-7
V gene: TRBV7-2
CDR3 protein: CASSLTPDRGTYEQYF
CDR3 DNA: TGTGCCAGCAGCCTGACACCGGACAGGGGGACATACGAGCAGTACTTC

D gene: TRBD2
clone size: -
J gene: TRBJ2-5
V gene: TRBV9
CDR3 protein: CASSVAPVGGGAGETQYF
CDR3 DNA: TGTGCCAGCAGCGTAGCCCCCGTAGGCGGGGGGGCCGGGGAGACCCAGTACTTC

D gene: TRBD1
clone size: few
J gene: TRBJ1-5
V gene: TRBV12-3/TRBV12-4
CDR3 protein: CASSYRTGGMNQPQHF
CDR3 DNA: TGTGCCAGCAGTTATAGGACAGGGGGCATGAATCAGCCCCAGCATTTT

D gene: -
clone size: -
J gene: TRBJ1-4
V gene: TRBV11-3
CDR3 protein: CASSLRRDNEKLFF
CDR3 DNA: TGTGCCAGCAGCTTACGGCGAGATAATGAAAAACTGTTTTTT

D gene: -
clone size: few
J gene: TRBJ2-1
V gene: TRBV7-8
CDR3 protein: CASSPASGQGRSNEQFF
CDR3 DNA: TGTGCCAGCAGCCCCGCTTCGGGGCAGGGGAGATCCAATGAGCAGTTCTTC

D gene: -
clone size: few
J gene: TRBJ2-3
V gene: TRBV10-2
CDR3 protein: CASSVVTDTQYF
CDR3 DNA: TGCGCCAGCAGTGTAGTCACAGATACGCAGTATTTT

D gene: -
clone size: -
J gene: TRBJ1-1
V gene: TRBV6-1
CDR3 protein: CATLGGLWGTEAFF
CDR3 DNA: TGTGCCACCCTGGGGGGTCTATGGGGGACTGAAGCTTTCTTT

D gene: -
clone size: few
J gene: TRBJ2-2
V gene: TRBV2
CDR3 protein: CASRVEQTGELFF
CDR3 DNA: TGTGCCAGCAGGGTGGAACAAACCGGGGAGCTGTTTTTT

D gene: TRBD1
clone size: -
J gene: TRBJ1-5
V gene: TRBV24-1
CDR3 protein: CATSEVDRGRDQPQHF
CDR3 DNA: TGTGCCACCAGTGAGGTCGACAGGGGGAGGGATCAGCCCCAGCATTTT

D gene: TRBD2
clone size: -
J gene: TRBJ2-7
V gene: TRBV20-1
CDR3 protein: CSARSGLAGIQSEQYF
CDR3 DNA: TGCAGTGCTAGATCCGGACTAGCGGGGATACAATCCGAGCAGTACTTC

D gene: -
clone size: -
J gene: TRBJ2-2
V gene: TRBV5-1
CDR3 protein: CASSPAQGKLGELFF
CDR3 DNA: TGCGCCAGCAGCCCGGCCCAGGGGAAACTTGGGGAGCTGTTTTTT

D gene: TRBD2
clone size: few
J gene: TRBJ2-7
V gene: TRBV27
CDR3 protein: CASISSGGAWGEQYF
CDR3 DNA: TGTGCCAGCATCTCTAGCGGGGGGGCCTGGGGCGAGCAGTACTTC

D gene: -
clone size: once
J gene: TRBJ2-5
V gene: TRBV4-1
CDR3 protein: CASSQGRGRGETQYF
CDR3 DNA: TGCGCCAGCAGCCAAGGAAGGGGGCGGGGGGAGACCCAGTACTTC

D gene: -
clone size: few
J gene: TRBJ2-2
V gene: TRBV7-9
CDR3 protein: CASRTRDSLNTGELFF
CDR3 DNA: TGTGCCAGCAGAACCAGGGACTCCCTGAACACCGGGGAGCTGTTTTTT

D gene: TRBD1
clone size: -
J gene: TRBJ1-1
V gene: TRBV12-3/TRBV12-4
CDR3 protein: CASGRDSLSGAFF
CDR3 DNA: TGTGCCAGCGGCCGGGACAGCCTGAGTGGGGCTTTCTTT

D gene: TRBD1
clone size: -
J gene: TRBJ2-5
V gene: TRBV11-2
CDR3 protein: CASRDGKQGAIQETQYF
CDR3 DNA: TGTGCCAGCCGAGATGGGAAACAGGGGGCGATCCAAGAGACCCAGTACTTC

D gene: -
clone size: -
J gene: TRBJ1-3
V gene: TRBV19
CDR3 protein: CASSISGNTIYF
CDR3 DNA: TGTGCCAGTAGTATATCTGGAAACACCATATATTTT

D gene: TRBD1
clone size: -
J gene: TRBJ2-3
V gene: TRBV6-1
CDR3 protein: CASSGTGAAGSDTQYF
CDR3 DNA: TGTGCCAGCAGCGGGACAGGGGCGGCAGGATCAGATACGCAGTATTTT

D gene: TRBD2
clone size: -
J gene: TRBJ2-3
V gene: TRBV27
CDR3 protein: CASSLGTSRSTDTQYF
CDR3 DNA: TGTGCCAGCAGTTTAGGGACTAGCAGAAGCACAGATACGCAGTATTTT

D gene: -
clone size: -
J gene: TRBJ2-7
V gene: TRBV6-1
CDR3 protein: CASSTIQGFNHF
CDR3 DNA: TGTGCCAGCAGTACGATCCAGGGCTTTAATCACTTC